This TCR beta chain was sequenced during a study of shared clonotypes between healthy human individuals. CD8 cells regarded as naive lacked CD45RO, were positively chosen for CCR7, and omitted terminally differentiated effector memory CD45RA+ cells. The J segment lost 3 bases and the V segment lost 2 bases, leaving 1 base of the junction unmatched. This CDR3 has 14 amino acids. Per the germline V gene, CDR1 is MNHNS and CDR2 is SASEGT. Data came from immunoSEQ multiplex PCR; TCRdb stores just in-frame clones and leaves some out. The sample has about 2.1 million clones; 90% to 95% are singletons. As for this clone: The sample holds other DNA sequences that translate to the same CDR3.

Sequencing was done on a sample of naive CD8+ T cells from PBMCs. V is TRBV6-1 and J is TRBJ2-7; 10 nucleotides line up with TRBD1. The receptor was derived from a man aged 18 to 30 in good health. Some clones in this sample may be carry-over from other donors' samples. CDR3 sequence (DNA): TGTGCCAGCAGTGAATGGGACAGGGGCTACGAGCAGTACTTC. Residues: CASSEWDRGYEQYF.